The 23 T cell receptor beta chains reported below all come from one sample, sequenced in a study of CD8 T cells in ankylosing spondylitis. TCRdb reprocessed the 5' RACE reads via MiXCR and lists one record per CDR3 protein. The table lists 300,000 to 400,000 distinct CDR3 sequences, 20% of them singletons. Sequenced sample: blood, either unsorted or a sorted T cell fraction (not recorded which). These receptor sequences come from a male donor with ankylosing spondylitis or in good health (not recorded which).

This clonotype was detected only a few times. The V gene is TRBV13, the J gene TRBJ1-1; tentative D call: TRBD1 (5 bases). The CDR3 spans 14 residues. With 4 bases removed from V and 4 bases from J, the gap between germline ends came to 13 bases. From germline, CDR1 is PRHDT and CDR2 FYEKMQ (reference sequence). The CDR3 sequence is CASSSRRGVTEAFF. In nucleotides, the CDR3 is TGTGCCAGCAGCTCTCGACGGGGCGTCACTGAAGCTTTCTTT.

This clonotype has only a few counts. The rearrangement joins TRBV20-1 to TRBJ2-5, with 7 bases matching TRBD2. V gave up 5 bases and J gave up 5 bases; unmatched junction bases: 8. This CDR3 spans 13 amino acids. Germline CDR1 and CDR2: DFQATT and SNEGSKA (reference sequence). DNA of the CDR3: TGCAGTGCTGACGGACTAGTCTCGGAGACCCAGTACTTC. Protein product: CSADGLVSETQYF.

This clonotype has a handful of counts. The V and J genes are TRBV9 and TRBJ1-2; tentative D call: TRBD1 (5 bases). Trimming left V 0 bases short and J 8 bases short, with 8 bases between. CDR3 size: 12 residues. Germline V gene sequence: CDR1 SGDLS, CDR2 YYNGEE. The CDR3 bases are TGTGCCAGCAGCGTAGCTGGGGGAGGCTACACCTTC. Amino acids: CASSVAGGGYTF.

In this sample, this clonotype turned up a few times. V gene TRBV12-3 or TRBV12-4 combines with J gene TRBJ1-5; 10 nucleotides align to TRBD1. V shed 5 bases and J 0 bases; nucleotides not matched to a gene: 7. The CDR3 runs 17 residues. The CDR3 region has the DNA TGTGCCAGCAGTGGACAGGGGGGTCCATATAGCAATCAGCCCCAGCATTTT. Translated, it gives CASSGQGGPYSNQPQHF.

This clonotype turned up a few times. The CDR3 nucleotides are TGCAGTGCTCCATCCCTAAACGAGCAGTACTTC. Amino acid sequence: CSAPSLNEQYF. This sequence joins TRBV20-1 and TRBJ2-7; D unclear. The ends were cut back, 5 bases at V and 5 bases at J, with 10 bases in the middle. Per germline, CDR1 DFQATT and CDR2 SNEGSKA (reference sequence). The CDR3 is 11 amino acids.

This clonotype occurred a few times. The rearrangement joins TRBV5-1 to TRBJ2-5; the D gene is possibly TRBD2 (6 bases). The ends were cut back, 0 bases at V and 1 base at J, with 13 bases in the middle. Germline CDR1 reads SGHRS; CDR2 reads YFSETQ. The CDR3 totals 16 residues. The DNA of the CDR3 is TGCGCCAGCAGCTTGGCCTCGGCGGGGAGCCAAGAGACCCAGTACTTC. Translating gives CASSLASAGSQETQYF.

V usage is TRBV5-5 and J usage is TRBJ2-5; D ambiguous. The germline CDR1 and CDR2 sequences are SGHKS and YYEKEE (reference sequence). This CDR3 is 15 amino acids long. V gave up 0 bases and J gave up 4 bases, with 13 bases separating them. The chain's CDR3 is CASSLGASFRETQYF. The CDR3 DNA follows: TGTGCCAGCAGCTTGGGGGCCAGCTTCAGAGAGACCCAGTACTTC.

This clonotype was seen only a few times. CDR3 loop: CASSLDLSTVPYEQYF. In DNA, the CDR3 is TGTGCCAGCAGCTTAGATCTTTCGACAGTACCCTACGAGCAGTACTTC. This chain joins TRBV11-2 and TRBJ2-7, with a weak D call TRBD1 (5 bases). Trimming took 0 bases from V and 2 from J, leaving 14 bases between them. CDR3 size: 16 residues. CDR1 is SGHAT and CDR2 is FQNNGV in the germline V gene.

The table lists this clonotype with a few counts. The chain combines TRBV6-1 with TRBJ2-3, with TRBD1 as a possible D gene (7 bases). Germline V CDR1 and CDR2: MNHNS, SASEGT. Deletions cut 6 bases from V and 5 bases from J, with 15 bases between. The CDR3 length is 14 residues. The CDR3 loop is CASSPGTAGDTQYF. CDR3 in DNA: TGTGCCAGCAGCCCCGGGACAGCGGGAGATACGCAGTATTTT.

Only a few counts were recorded for this clonotype. V gene TRBV3-1 combines with J gene TRBJ2-1; D is ambiguous. This CDR3 spans 11 amino acids. V was pared by 0 bases and J by 8 bases, with 2 bases between. Germline V lookup: CDR1 LGHDT, CDR2 YNNKEL (reference sequence). The CDR3 nucleotides read TGTGCCAGCAGCCAAGAGTATGAGCAGTTCTTC. It is translated as CASSQEYEQFF.

The chain recombines TRBV24-1 with TRBJ2-1; 9 bases agree with TRBD2. From germline, CDR1 is KGHDR and CDR2 SFDVKD. This CDR3 has 13 amino acids. J gave up 8 bases and V 7 bases, and 5 bases lay outside the gene matches. The CDR3 reads CATRVSGGDEQFF. The CDR3 bases are TGTGCCACCAGGGTTAGCGGGGGCGATGAGCAGTTCTTC.

This rearrangement joins TRBV6-1 to TRBJ1-1; TRBD1 is a possible D gene (5 bases). Germline CDR1 reads MNHNS; CDR2 reads SASEGT. CDR3 length: 13 amino acids. V was clipped by 7 bases and J by 4 bases, with 13 bases between them. DNA of the CDR3: TGTGCCAGCAAGTCCCCCGGGGGCACTGAAGCTTTCTTT. Its translation is CASKSPGGTEAFF.

The CDR3 reads CATSRDSRSTDTQYF. The DNA of the CDR3 is TGTGCCACCAGCAGAGATTCGAGAAGCACAGATACGCAGTATTTT. The V gene is TRBV15, the J gene TRBJ2-3; D uncertain. The CDR3 has 15 residues. The germline V gene has CDR1 LNHNV and CDR2 YYDKDF (reference sequence). Trimming removed 0 bases from V and 0 bases from J, with 7 bases in between.

This clonotype was detected a few times. The CDR3 loop reads CASSSSAADEQYF. Written as DNA, the CDR3 is TGTGCCAGCAGCTCGTCCGCGGCAGACGAGCAGTACTTC. The rearrangement uses TRBV7-9 and TRBJ2-7; D remains ambiguous. Germline V CDR1 and CDR2: SEHNR, FQNEAQ (reference sequence). Trimming cost V 4 bases and J 5 bases, with 12 bases left between them. The CDR3 runs 13 residues.

This clonotype showed up just a few times. This rearrangement joins TRBV12-3 or TRBV12-4 to TRBJ2-1; tentative D call: TRBD1 (6 bases). The CDR3 contains 12 residues. The germline V and J ends were trimmed by 5 bases and 7 bases, with 9 bases remaining between them. The CDR3 loop reads CASSITGNEQFF. CDR3 bases: TGTGCCAGCAGTATCACAGGGAATGAGCAGTTCTTC.

This clonotype was found a few times. This chain joins TRBV12-3 or TRBV12-4 and TRBJ2-5, with D possibly matching TRBD2 (6 bases). This CDR3 has 15 amino acids. Trimming cost V 6 bases and J 0 bases, with 14 bases left between them. The CDR3: CASRFSIADQETQYF. As DNA, the CDR3 is TGTGCCAGCAGGTTCAGCATAGCGGACCAAGAGACCCAGTACTTC.

This chain links TRBV5-4 with TRBJ2-3; TRBD1 is a possible D gene (6 bases). Germline CDR1 is SGHNT and CDR2 is YYREEE (reference sequence). Trimming took off 8 bases at V and 6 bases at J, with 16 bases between the two ends. This CDR3 region has 13 residues. CDR3 sequence: CARGRTGLDTQYF. The CDR3 DNA follows: TGTGCCAGGGGCCGTACAGGGTTGGATACGCAGTATTTT.

CDR3 coding DNA: TGTGCCAGCAGCGTAGGTGACAGTTTCGCCGGGGAGCTGTTTTTT. This gives the protein CASSVGDSFAGELFF. This sequence joins TRBV9 and TRBJ2-2, with D possibly matching TRBD1 (5 bases). V shed 0 bases and J shed 6 bases, with 12 bases lying between them. This CDR3 has 15 residues. The V gene's germline CDR1 is SGDLS and CDR2 YYNGEE.

This clonotype was found many times. The chain recombines TRBV6-9 with TRBJ2-7; D is unresolved. The CDR3 spans 12 residues. V gave up 1 base and J gave up 4 bases, with 5 bases separating them. CDR1 is MNHGY, CDR2 SVAAGI, per germline. CDR3 DNA sequence: TGTGCCAGCAGTTATTTCGAATACGAGCAGTACTTC. Its translation: CASSYFEYEQYF.

This clonotype was observed a handful of times. This chain uses TRBV11-2 with TRBJ2-3; 7 bases are a match to TRBD1. The CDR3 length is 14 residues. Per germline, CDR1 SGHAT and CDR2 FQNNGV. Unmatched junction bases numbered 3, after V lost 2 bases and J lost 4 bases. CDR3 DNA: TGTGCCAGCAGCTTATGGACAGGAGCAGATACGCAGTATTTT. Its translation: CASSLWTGADTQYF.

This clonotype was counted between two and nine times. The chain uses TRBV11-2 and TRBJ2-1; perhaps D is TRBD1 or TRBD2 (5 bases each). The CDR3 consists of 15 residues. V was pared by 3 bases and J by 9 bases, with 18 bases between. Germline assignment: CDR1 SGHAT and CDR2 FQNNGV. Written as DNA, the CDR3 is TGTGCCAGCAGCTTTCACAGGCCTCCAGGGAGTGAGCAGTTCTTC. Its translation: CASSFHRPPGSEQFF.

The chain combines TRBV20-1 with TRBJ2-7; 12 positions agree with TRBD2. Germline V CDR1 and CDR2: DFQATT, SNEGSKA (reference sequence). The ends lost 4 bases at V and 5 bases at J; junction bases unmatched: 12. This CDR3 has 16 amino acids. The CDR3 DNA is TGCAGTGCTAATACCGGACTAGCGGGGTCGGTGCACGAGCAGTACTTC. This gives the protein CSANTGLAGSVHEQYF.

This clonotype occurred a few times. The J gene is TRBJ2-7, the V gene TRBV3-1, with no clear D. V dropped 0 bases and J dropped 3 bases, with 15 bases sitting between them. CDR1 is LGHDT, CDR2 YNNKEL, per germline (reference sequence). The CDR3 extends over 16 amino acids. CDR3 DNA: TGTGCCAGCAGCCAAGATCCAATGAGTCGTATCTACGAGCAGTACTTC. It yields the protein CASSQDPMSRIYEQYF.